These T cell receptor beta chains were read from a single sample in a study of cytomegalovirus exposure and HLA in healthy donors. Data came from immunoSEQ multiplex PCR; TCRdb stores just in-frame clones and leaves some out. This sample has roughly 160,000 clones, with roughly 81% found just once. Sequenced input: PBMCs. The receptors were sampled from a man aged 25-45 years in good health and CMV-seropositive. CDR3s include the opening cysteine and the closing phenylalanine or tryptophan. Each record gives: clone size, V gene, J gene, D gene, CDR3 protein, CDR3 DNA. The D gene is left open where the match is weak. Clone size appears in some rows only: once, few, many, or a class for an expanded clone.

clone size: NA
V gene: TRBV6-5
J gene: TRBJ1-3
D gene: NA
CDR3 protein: CASSLPGTGNTIYF
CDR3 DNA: TGTGCCAGCAGCCTTCCAGGGACTGGAAACACCATATATTTT

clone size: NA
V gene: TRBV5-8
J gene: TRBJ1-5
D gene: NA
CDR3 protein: CASSHSVNQPQHF
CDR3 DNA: TGTGCCAGCAGTCACAGTGTCAATCAGCCCCAGCATTTT

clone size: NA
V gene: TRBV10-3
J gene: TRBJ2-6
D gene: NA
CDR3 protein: CAISDEDSGANVLTF
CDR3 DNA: TGTGCCATCAGTGATGAGGACTCTGGGGCCAACGTCCTGACTTTC

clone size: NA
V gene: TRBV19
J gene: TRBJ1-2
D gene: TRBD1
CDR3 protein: CASSIFRQGEVSGYTF
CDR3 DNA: TGTGCCAGTAGTATATTTCGACAGGGGGAGGTCTCTGGCTACACCTTC

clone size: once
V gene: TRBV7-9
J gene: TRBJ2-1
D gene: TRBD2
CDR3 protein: CASSLATAGAKYNEQFF
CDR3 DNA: TGTGCCAGCAGCTTAGCGACGGCGGGAGCAAAATACAATGAGCAGTTCTTC

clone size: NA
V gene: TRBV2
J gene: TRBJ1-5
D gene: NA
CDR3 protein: CASGETLSNQPQHF
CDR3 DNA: TGTGCCAGCGGGGAGACACTTAGCAATCAGCCCCAGCATTTT

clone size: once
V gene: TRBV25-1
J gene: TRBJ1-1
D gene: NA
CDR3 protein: CASSPPGGEAFF
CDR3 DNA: TGTGCCAGCAGTCCGCCCGGGGGTGAAGCTTTCTTT

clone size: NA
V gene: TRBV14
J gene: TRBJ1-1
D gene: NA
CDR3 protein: CASSQARFGNTEAFF
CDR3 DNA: TGTGCCAGCAGCCAAGCCAGGTTCGGGAACACTGAAGCTTTCTTT

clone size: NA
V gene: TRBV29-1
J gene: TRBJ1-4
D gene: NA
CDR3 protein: CSVYGSEKLFF
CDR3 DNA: TGCAGCGTTTACGGTTCTGAAAAACTGTTTTTT

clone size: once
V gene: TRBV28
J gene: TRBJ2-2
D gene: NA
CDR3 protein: CASSSPNTGELFF
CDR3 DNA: TGTGCCAGCAGTTCTCCGAACACCGGGGAGCTGTTTTTT

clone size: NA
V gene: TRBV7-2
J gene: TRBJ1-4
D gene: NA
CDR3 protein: CASSLAGGATTNEKLFF
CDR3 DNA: TGTGCCAGCAGCTTAGCAGGGGGTGCGACGACTAATGAAAAACTGTTTTTT

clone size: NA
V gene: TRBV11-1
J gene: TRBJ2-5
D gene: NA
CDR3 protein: CASSYRVALETQYF
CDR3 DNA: TGTGCCAGCAGCTACAGGGTCGCATTGGAGACCCAGTACTTC

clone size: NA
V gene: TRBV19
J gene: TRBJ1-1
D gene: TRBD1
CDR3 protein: CASTGTGYSNTEAFF
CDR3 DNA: TGTGCCAGTACTGGGACAGGTTACTCGAACACTGAAGCTTTCTTT

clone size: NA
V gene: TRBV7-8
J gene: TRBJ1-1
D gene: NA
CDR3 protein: CASSLDGGNTEAFF
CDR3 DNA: TGTGCCAGCAGCTTAGACGGGGGGAACACTGAAGCTTTCTTT

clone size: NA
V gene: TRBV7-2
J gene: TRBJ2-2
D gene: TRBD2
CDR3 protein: CASSLSRLAVPLNTGELFF
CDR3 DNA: TGTGCCAGCAGCTTAAGTCGCCTAGCGGTTCCCTTGAACACCGGGGAGCTGTTTTTT

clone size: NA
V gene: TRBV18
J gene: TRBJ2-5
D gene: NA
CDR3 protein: CASSTQETQYF
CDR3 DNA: TGTGCCAGCTCAACACAAGAGACCCAGTACTTC

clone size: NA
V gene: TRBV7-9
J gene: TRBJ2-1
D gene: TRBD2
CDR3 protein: CASSLAGRLAKESYNEQFF
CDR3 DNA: TGTGCCAGCAGCTTAGCGGGGAGACTAGCGAAGGAATCCTACAATGAGCAGTTCTTC

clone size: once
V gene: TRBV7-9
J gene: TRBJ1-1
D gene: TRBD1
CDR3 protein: CASSSYTGGTEAFF
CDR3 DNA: TGTGCCAGCAGCTCGTACACAGGGGGCACTGAAGCTTTCTTT

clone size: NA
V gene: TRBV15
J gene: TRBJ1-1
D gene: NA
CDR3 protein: CATSREEWTEAFF
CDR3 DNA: TGTGCCACCAGCAGAGAAGAGTGGACTGAAGCTTTCTTT

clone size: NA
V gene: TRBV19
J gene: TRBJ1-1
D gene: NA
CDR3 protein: CASSIAAAVNTEAFF
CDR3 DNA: TGTGCCAGTAGTATAGCGGCAGCGGTGAACACTGAAGCTTTCTTT

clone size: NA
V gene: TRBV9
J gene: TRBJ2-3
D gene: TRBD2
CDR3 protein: CASSRGGSFTDTQYF
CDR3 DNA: TGTGCCAGCAGCCGGGGCGGGAGTTTCACAGATACGCAGTATTTT

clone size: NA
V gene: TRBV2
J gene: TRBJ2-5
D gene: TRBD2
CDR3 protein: CASSGLAGPQETQYF
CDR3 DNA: TGTGCCAGCAGCGGACTAGCGGGGCCTCAAGAGACCCAGTACTTC

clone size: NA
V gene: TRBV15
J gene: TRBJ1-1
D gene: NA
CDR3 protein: CATSRDRTPRTQAFF
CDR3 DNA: TGTGCCACCAGCAGAGATAGGACTCCTCGGACTCAAGCTTTCTTT

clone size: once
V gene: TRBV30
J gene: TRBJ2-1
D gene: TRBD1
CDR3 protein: CAWRGGASSYNEQFF
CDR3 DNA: TGTGCCTGGAGAGGGGGCGCTAGCTCCTACAATGAGCAGTTCTTC

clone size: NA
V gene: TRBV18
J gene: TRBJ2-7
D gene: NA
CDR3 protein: CASSLDSYEQYF
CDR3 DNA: TGTGCCAGCTCACTAGATTCCTACGAGCAGTACTTC

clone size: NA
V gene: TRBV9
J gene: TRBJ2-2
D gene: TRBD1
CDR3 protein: CASSVAAQGGYTGELFF
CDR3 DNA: TGTGCCAGCAGCGTAGCCGCACAGGGGGGATACACCGGGGAGCTGTTTTTT

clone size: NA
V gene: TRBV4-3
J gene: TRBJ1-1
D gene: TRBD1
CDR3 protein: CASSQMTGSDTEAFF
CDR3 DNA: TGCGCCAGCAGCCAAATGACAGGGTCTGACACTGAAGCTTTCTTT

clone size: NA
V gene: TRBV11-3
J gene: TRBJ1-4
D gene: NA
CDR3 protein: CASSLDQGAEKLFF
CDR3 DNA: TGTGCCAGCAGCTTAGATCAGGGTGCGGAAAAACTGTTTTTT

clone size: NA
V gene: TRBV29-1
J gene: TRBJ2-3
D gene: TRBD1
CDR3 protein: CSARDSSTDTQYF
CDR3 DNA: TGCAGCGCCCGGGACAGTAGCACAGATACGCAGTATTTT

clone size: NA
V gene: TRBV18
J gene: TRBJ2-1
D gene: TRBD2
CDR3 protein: CASSPGTSGHEQFF
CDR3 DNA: TGTGCCAGCTCACCAGGCACTAGCGGCCATGAGCAGTTCTTC

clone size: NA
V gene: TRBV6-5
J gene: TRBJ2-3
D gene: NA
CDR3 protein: CATREFTDTQYF
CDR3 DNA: TGTGCCACCAGAGAGTTCACAGATACGCAGTATTTT

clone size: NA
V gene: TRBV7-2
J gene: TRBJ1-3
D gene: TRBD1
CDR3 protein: CASSPWDRGQGNTIYF
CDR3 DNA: TGTGCCAGCAGCCCCTGGGACAGGGGGCAAGGAAACACCATATATTTT

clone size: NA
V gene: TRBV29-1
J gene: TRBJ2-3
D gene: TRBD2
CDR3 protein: CSVYNGLGGADTQYF
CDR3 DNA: TGCAGCGTTTACAATGGACTAGGAGGGGCAGATACGCAGTATTTT

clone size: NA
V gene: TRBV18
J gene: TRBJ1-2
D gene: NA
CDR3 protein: CASSPPFPGSQFNYGYTF
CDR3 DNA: TGTGCCAGCTCACCACCGTTTCCAGGGTCCCAATTTAACTATGGCTACACCTTC

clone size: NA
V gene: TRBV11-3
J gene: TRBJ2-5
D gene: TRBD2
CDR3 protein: CASSKGTSGSRETQYF
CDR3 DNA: TGTGCCAGCAGCAAAGGGACTAGCGGGAGTCGTGAGACCCAGTACTTC